One and the same sample provided the 26 T cell receptor beta chains below, sequenced in a study of breast tumors, draining lymph nodes, adjacent tissues. Each CDR3 protein is one row after TCRdb ran MiXCR on the multiplex PCR reads. The sample carries more than 80,000 distinct CDR3 sequences, around 30% recorded once. Samples came from axillary lymph nodes draining the breast cancer. Sequencing input: axillary lymph node tissue. The receptors stem from a female donor with breast cancer. Some clones in this sample may be carry-over from other donors' samples.

The chain joins TRBV7-9 to TRBJ2-7, with 9 bases matching TRBD1. This CDR3 is built from 17 residues. Germline lookup yields CDR1 SEHNR and CDR2 FQNEAQ (reference sequence). J gave up 1 base and V 1 base, and 8 bases lay outside the gene matches. The CDR3 sequence is CASSLVPSGQGSYEQYF. CDR3 sequence (DNA): TGTGCCAGCAGCTTAGTTCCCTCGGGACAGGGTTCCTACGAGCAGTACTTC.

Only one count was recorded for this clonotype. J is TRBJ2-3 and V is TRBV19; 9 bases line up with TRBD2. Losses at the gene ends were 7 bases for V and 1 base for J; bases not matched to a gene: 6. This CDR3 has 15 residues. The germline CDR1 and CDR2 sequences are LNHDA and SQIVND (reference sequence). The DNA for the CDR3 is TGTGCCAGTACCTCCTGGACTAGCGGCACAGATACGCAGTATTTT. It encodes CASTSWTSGTDTQYF.

The table lists this clonotype with many counts. The rearrangement uses TRBV19 and TRBJ2-7; 7 bases match TRBD2. The V gene's germline CDR1 is LNHDA and CDR2 SQIVND (reference sequence). This CDR3 is built from 18 residues. J lost 3 bases, V lost 4 bases, and 18 bases had no gene match. The CDR3, as DNA: TGTGCCAGTAGTACCTTGGGCGGGCCCCCGGGACTAAGCTACGAGCAGTACTTC. Protein: CASSTLGGPPGLSYEQYF.

This clonotype has a single count. Germline is not matched at one junction end, which may reflect a read error. This chain joins TRBV7-2 and TRBJ1-1; no clear D. The germline V gene encodes CDR1 SGHTA and CDR2 FQGNSA. This CDR3 comprises 16 residues. The CDR3 loop reads CASSLAILTENTKAFF. DNA for the CDR3: TGTGCCAGCAGCTTAGCGATCCTTACAGAGAACACTAAAGCTTTCTTT.

This clonotype came up a few times. Given a much more abundant clone one base away, this may be a read error. The chain has TRBV6-5 and TRBJ2-2; 8 positions agree with TRBD2. CDR1 is MNHEY and CDR2 is SVGAGI in the germline V gene. The CDR3 spans 18 residues. The junction had 17 bases not matched to a gene; V was cut back by 5 bases and J by 6 bases. This CDR3 is CASSHQSGRPLLPGELFF. The DNA of the CDR3 is TGTGCCAGCAGTCACCAAAGCGGGAGACCCCTACTGCCCGGGGAGCTGTTTTTT.

At least ten counts were recorded for this clonotype. The rearrangement links TRBV28 to TRBJ2-7; D is possibly TRBD1 (6 bases). Trimming took 3 bases from V and 0 from J, leaving 9 bases between them. Looked up from germline, CDR1 is MDHEN and CDR2 is SYDVKM. The CDR3 runs to 14 residues. The CDR3 DNA reads TGTGCCAGCAGTTTCAGGGGAAGCTCCTACGAGCAGTACTTC. Translation gives CASSFRGSSYEQYF.

This clonotype has only a few counts. A much larger clone lies one base from this, so it may be a read error. This chain connects TRBV20-1 to TRBJ2-3, with D tentatively TRBD1 (6 bases). Per germline, CDR1 DFQATT and CDR2 SNEGSKA (reference sequence). The CDR3 runs 17 residues. The V gene lost 0 bases and the J gene lost 1 base, with 17 bases spanning the gap. In DNA, the CDR3 is TGCAGTGCTAGAGATGCTGCACGACAGGCGGGCACAGATACGCAGTATTTT. Translation: CSARDAARQAGTDTQYF.

This rearrangement joins TRBV20-1 to TRBJ2-3, with 7 bases that match TRBD1. The germline gives CDR1 DFQATT, CDR2 SNEGSKA (reference sequence). V trimming: 3 bases; J trimming: 3 bases; junction bases outside the gene matches: 6. The CDR3 extends over 14 amino acids. The CDR3 here is CSASRGGMTDTQYF. The CDR3 nucleotides are TGCAGTGCTAGCCGAGGGGGCATGACAGATACGCAGTATTTT.

This clonotype appeared many times. This may stem from a read error, because a much larger clone lies one nucleotide away. The rearrangement links TRBV11-2 to TRBJ2-7; a possible D gene is TRBD2 (5 bases). Trimming removed 3 bases at V and 2 bases at J, with 11 bases between. This CDR3 is built from 14 residues. Germline lookup yields CDR1 SGHAT and CDR2 FQNNGV. The CDR3 region is CASSLGPGTYEQYF. CDR3 nucleotides: TGTGCCAGCAGCTTGGGCCCGGGAACCTACGAGCAGTACTTC.

In the case of this clonotype: At one end the junction does not follow the germline gene, possibly because of a read error. The chain links TRBV7-2 to TRBJ2-7; 8 bases match TRBD2. The CDR3 has 15 amino acids. The V gene's germline CDR1 is SGHTA and CDR2 FQGNSA. CDR3 nucleotides: TGTGCCAGCAGCTTTGACGGGAGGGTAGCCTACGAGCAGTCCTTC. This codes for CASSFDGRVAYEQSF.

The V call is TRBV25-1, the J call TRBJ2-5, with a tentative D call TRBD2 (6 bases). V lost 4 bases to trimming and J lost 4 bases, with 13 bases between them. The germline CDR1 and CDR2 sequences are MGHDK and SYGVNS. The CDR3 loop spans 14 amino acids. The CDR3 sequence: CASSADYGGETQYF. The CDR3 nucleotides are TGTGCCAGCAGTGCGGACTACGGGGGAGAGACCCAGTACTTC. The entire variable domain, with the rest obtained from reference TRBV25-1 and TRBJ2-5, is as follows: EADIYQTPRYLVIGTGKKITLECSQTMGHDKMYWYQQDPGMELHLIHYSYGVNSTEKGDLSSESTVSRIRTEHFPLTLESARPSHTSQYLCASSADYGGETQYFGPGTRLLVL.

This clonotype was detected only a few times. The CDR3 reads CASGTNTEAFF. CDR3 nucleotides: TGCGCCTCAGGTACCAACACTGAAGCTTTCTTT. V and J are TRBV4-3 and TRBJ1-1; D unclear. CDR3 length: 11 residues. The ends were cut back, 11 bases at V and 2 bases at J, with 9 bases in the middle. Germline CDR1 and CDR2: LGHNA and YSLEER.

This clonotype was seen repeatedly, ten times or more. This may come from a read error, since a much larger clone is one base off. The genes are TRBV7-9 and TRBJ2-5; 9 bases are shared with TRBD1. The CDR3 consists of 15 residues. In germline, CDR1 is SEHNR, CDR2 FQNEAQ (reference sequence). The CDR3 sequence: CASRPFTGGEETQHF. In DNA, the CDR3 is TGTGCCAGCAGACCATTTACAGGGGGCGAAGAGACCCAGCACTTC. Full variable domain (outside the CDR3, taken from reference TRBV7-9 and TRBJ2-5): DTGVSQNPRHKITKRGQNVTFRCDPISEHNRLYWYRQTLGQGPEFLTYFQNEAQLEKSRLLSDRFSAERPKGSFSTLEIQRTEQGDSAMYLCASRPFTGGEETQHFGPGTRLLVL.

In its sample, this clonotype was seen many times. This chain uses TRBV30 with TRBJ1-3; 9 bases agree with TRBD1. The CDR3 covers 14 residues. Trimming cost V 2 bases and J 4 bases; bases outside gene matches: 3. Germline values: CDR1 GTSNPN, CDR2 SVGIG (reference sequence). The CDR3 here is CAWSWGTGGNTIYF. DNA for the CDR3: TGTGCCTGGAGTTGGGGGACAGGGGGAAACACCATATATTTT.

This clonotype was recorded a few times. A much larger clone sits a single nucleotide away, making a read error possible. This chain joins TRBV5-6 and TRBJ2-5, with 7 bases that match TRBD1. Unmatched junction bases numbered 4, after V lost 3 bases and J lost 5 bases. This CDR3 has 13 residues. CDR1 and CDR2 from the germline V gene are SGHDT and YYEEEE. The CDR3 spells CASSYTGAETQYF. The CDR3 coding sequence is TGTGCCAGCAGCTATACAGGGGCGGAGACCCAGTACTTC.

This clonotype came up many times. Sequence at one end of the junction differs from germline and may be a read error. CDR3 in DNA: TGTGCTAGCAGCAAACAGCAGGGCGTCCAGTACTTC. It is translated as CASSKQQGVQYF. This chain uses TRBV7-7 with TRBJ2-5, with TRBD1 as a possible D gene (5 bases). The CDR3 consists of 12 residues. From germline, CDR1 is SSHAT and CDR2 FNYEAQ (reference sequence).

There are a few counts of this clonotype. A read error may explain this, as a much larger clone is one base away. This chain links TRBV6-1 with TRBJ2-7, with TRBD1 as a possible D gene (6 bases). The CDR3 consists of 14 residues. Germline-derived CDR1 and CDR2 are MNHNS and SASEGT. V shed 5 bases and J shed 2 bases, with 13 bases lying between them. CDR3 in amino acids: CASSHRWGPYEQYF. CDR3 DNA: TGTGCCAGCAGTCATAGATGGGGGCCCTACGAGCAGTACTTC.

This clonotype has more than one count but fewer than ten. Being one base from a much bigger clone, this may be a read error. This chain links TRBV11-2 with TRBJ2-7; possibly TRBD1 or TRBD2 for D (5 bases each). The CDR3 runs 16 residues. CDR1 is SGHAT and CDR2 is FQNNGV in the germline V gene. As DNA, the CDR3 is TGTGCTAGCAGCTTAGCCTGGGGACCGGGGTTGGGCGAGCAGTACTTC. Translated, it gives CASSLAWGPGLGEQYF.

Of note for this clonotype: One base away lies a much larger clone, so this may be a sequencing read error. This chain uses TRBV6-6 with TRBJ2-7; D gene ambiguous. There are 12 residues in the CDR3. Per germline, CDR1 MNHNY and CDR2 SVGAGI (reference sequence). CDR3 loop: CAGSYSATEQYF. Here the CDR3 DNA reads TGTGCCGGCAGTTACTCCGCTACCGAGCAGTACTTC.

This clonotype has a handful of counts. V usage is TRBV7-9 and J usage is TRBJ1-4; D gene ambiguous. V shed 4 bases and J shed 1 base, with 13 bases lying between them. From germline, CDR1 is SEHNR and CDR2 FQNEAQ (reference sequence). The CDR3 spans 16 residues. As DNA, the CDR3 is TGTGCCAGCAGCTCTACTAGTAGGGAAACTAATGAAAAACTGTTTTTT. Translated, it gives CASSSTSRETNEKLFF.

About this clonotype: One end of the junction is discordant with germline, which a read error may explain. The chain uses TRBV7-2 and TRBJ1-3; 7 nucleotides line up with TRBD1. Germline V gene sequence: CDR1 SGHTA, CDR2 FQGNSA. The CDR3 is 15 residues long. The CDR3 coding sequence is TGTGTCAGCAGTTACGGACAGGTTACTGGAAACACCATACATTTT. Translating it yields CVSSYGQVTGNTIHF.

This chain uses TRBV2 with TRBJ1-1; D is uncertain. This CDR3 is built from 12 residues. V was pared by 5 bases and J by 4 bases, with 8 bases between. Germline V CDR1 and CDR2: SNHLY, FYNNEI. CDR3 residues: CASSLFSTEAFF. DNA for the CDR3: TGTGCCAGCAGTCTTTTCAGCACTGAAGCTTTCTTT.

This rearrangement joins TRBV2 to TRBJ1-1, with D tentatively TRBD1 (6 bases). Looked up from germline, CDR1 is SNHLY and CDR2 is FYNNEI. The CDR3 is 13 residues long. The CDR3 loop reads CARRTGRGPEAFF. In DNA, the CDR3 is TGTGCTAGAAGAACCGGCAGGGGCCCTGAAGCTTTCTTT.

This clonotype was seen many times. The chain uses TRBV19 and TRBJ2-5, with D possibly being TRBD1 or TRBD2 (5 bases each). CDR3 size: 14 residues. Per germline, CDR1 LNHDA and CDR2 SQIVND (reference sequence). V gave up 4 bases and J gave up 3 bases, with 12 bases separating them. The CDR3 loop reads CASSRLGVEETQYF. The CDR3 region has the DNA TGTGCCAGTAGTAGGCTGGGGGTAGAAGAGACCCAGTACTTC.

This clonotype was detected ten times or more. The rearrangement links TRBV5-5 to TRBJ2-2; D gene unclear. The CDR3 is 16 amino acids. The V gene lost 0 bases and the J gene lost 4 bases, with 13 bases spanning the gap. The germline V gene encodes CDR1 SGHKS and CDR2 YYEKEE (reference sequence). The chain's CDR3 is CASSLGTVSPTGELFF. The CDR3 coding sequence is TGTGCCAGCAGCTTGGGTACCGTCAGTCCCACCGGGGAGCTGTTTTTT.

This clonotype was seen repeatedly, ten times or more. V is TRBV19 and J is TRBJ2-4; unclear D gene. The length of the CDR3 is 14 residues. Germline CDR1 and CDR2: LNHDA and SQIVND (reference sequence). With 2 bases removed from V and 4 bases from J, the gap between germline ends came to 9 bases. The CDR3 DNA follows: TGTGCCAGTAGTATACTCAGGAGTAAAAACATTCAGTACTTC. Translation gives CASSILRSKNIQYF.